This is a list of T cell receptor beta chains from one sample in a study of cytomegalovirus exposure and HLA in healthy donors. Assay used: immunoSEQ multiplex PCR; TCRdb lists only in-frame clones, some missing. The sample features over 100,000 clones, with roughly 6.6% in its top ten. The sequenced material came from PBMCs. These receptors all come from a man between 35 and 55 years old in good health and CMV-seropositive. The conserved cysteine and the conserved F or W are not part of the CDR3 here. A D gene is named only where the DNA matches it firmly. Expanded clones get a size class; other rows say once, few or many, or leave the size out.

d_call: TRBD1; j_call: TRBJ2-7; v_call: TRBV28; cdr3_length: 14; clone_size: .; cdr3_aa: ASSSSKDRVNYEQY
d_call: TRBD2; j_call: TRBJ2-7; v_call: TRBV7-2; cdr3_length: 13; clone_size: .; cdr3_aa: ASSLLGLAGGKQY
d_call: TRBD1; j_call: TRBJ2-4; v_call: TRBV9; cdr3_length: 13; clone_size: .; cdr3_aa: ASSVEGTGKNIQY
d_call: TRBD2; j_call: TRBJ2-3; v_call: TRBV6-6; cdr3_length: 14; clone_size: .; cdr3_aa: ASSALAGTTTDTQY
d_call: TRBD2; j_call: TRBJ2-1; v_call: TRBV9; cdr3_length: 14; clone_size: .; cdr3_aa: ASSLGTSGSRNEQF
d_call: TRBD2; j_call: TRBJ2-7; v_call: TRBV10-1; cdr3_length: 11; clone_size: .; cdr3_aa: ATGSYAGGEQY
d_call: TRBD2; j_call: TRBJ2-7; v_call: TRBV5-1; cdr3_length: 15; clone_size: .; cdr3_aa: ASSSSLLGSGKNEQY
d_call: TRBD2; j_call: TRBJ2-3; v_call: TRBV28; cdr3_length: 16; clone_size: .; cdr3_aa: ASSLEGLAGEGPDTQY
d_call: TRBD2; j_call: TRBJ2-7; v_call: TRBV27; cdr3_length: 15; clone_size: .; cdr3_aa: ASSLEWTSGRTYEQY
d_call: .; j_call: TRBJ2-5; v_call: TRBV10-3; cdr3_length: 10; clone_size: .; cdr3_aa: AISDGAPAPN
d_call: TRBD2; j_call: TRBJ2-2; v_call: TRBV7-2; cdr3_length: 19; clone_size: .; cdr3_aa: ASSLAGEGSGRTLRTGELF
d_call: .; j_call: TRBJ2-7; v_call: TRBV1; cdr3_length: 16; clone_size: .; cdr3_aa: TSSRDTDPGTRMREQY
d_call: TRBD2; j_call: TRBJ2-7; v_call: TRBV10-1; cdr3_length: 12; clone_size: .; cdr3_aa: ASSPSGRAYEQY
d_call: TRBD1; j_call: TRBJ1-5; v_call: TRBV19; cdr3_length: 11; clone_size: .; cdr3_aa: ASSEGALQPQH
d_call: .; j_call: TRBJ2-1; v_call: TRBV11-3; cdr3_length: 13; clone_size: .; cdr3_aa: ASSFGGGPYNEQF
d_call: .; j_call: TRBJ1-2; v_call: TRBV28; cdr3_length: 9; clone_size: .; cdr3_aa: ASSYRVGYT
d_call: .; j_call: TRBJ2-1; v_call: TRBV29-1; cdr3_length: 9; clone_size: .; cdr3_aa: SARERNEQF
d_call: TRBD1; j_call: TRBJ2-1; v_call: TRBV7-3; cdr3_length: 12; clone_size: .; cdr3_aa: ASSEQGMLREQF
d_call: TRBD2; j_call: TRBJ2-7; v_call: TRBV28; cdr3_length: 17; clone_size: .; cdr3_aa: ASSLKVGETSGRAYEQY
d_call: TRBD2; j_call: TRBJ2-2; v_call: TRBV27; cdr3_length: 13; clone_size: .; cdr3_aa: ASSLAGGRSGELF
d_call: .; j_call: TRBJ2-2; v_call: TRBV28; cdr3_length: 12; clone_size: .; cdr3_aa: ASSLEREAGELF
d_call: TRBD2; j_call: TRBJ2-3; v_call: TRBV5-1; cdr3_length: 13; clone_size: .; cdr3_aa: ASSLMLAGSDTQY
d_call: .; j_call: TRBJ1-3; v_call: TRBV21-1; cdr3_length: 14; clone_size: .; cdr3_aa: ASSKERGTGGNTIY
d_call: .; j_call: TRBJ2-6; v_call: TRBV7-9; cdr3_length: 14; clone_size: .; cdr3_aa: ASSLQGTVGANVLT
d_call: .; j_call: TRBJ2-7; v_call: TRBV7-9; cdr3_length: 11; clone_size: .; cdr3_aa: ASSLASSYEQY
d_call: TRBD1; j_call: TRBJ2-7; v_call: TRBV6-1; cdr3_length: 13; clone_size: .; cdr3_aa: ASSVPGQGSYEQY
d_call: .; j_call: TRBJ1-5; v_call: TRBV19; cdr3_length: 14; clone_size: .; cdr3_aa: ASMGRETYSNQPQH
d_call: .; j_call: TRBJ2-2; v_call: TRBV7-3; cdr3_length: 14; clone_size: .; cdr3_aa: ASSPSPLANTGELF
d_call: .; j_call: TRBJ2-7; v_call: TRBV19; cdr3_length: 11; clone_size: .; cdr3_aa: ASSSTGSLEQY
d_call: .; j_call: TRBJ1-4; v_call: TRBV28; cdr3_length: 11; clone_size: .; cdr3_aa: ATRAPNGEKLF
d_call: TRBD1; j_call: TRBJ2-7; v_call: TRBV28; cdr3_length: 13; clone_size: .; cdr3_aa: ASSQPDRGRREQY
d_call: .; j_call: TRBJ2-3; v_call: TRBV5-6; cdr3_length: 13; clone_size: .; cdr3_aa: ASSPPDGGLSTQY
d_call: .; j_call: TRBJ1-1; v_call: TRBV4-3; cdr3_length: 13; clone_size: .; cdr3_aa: ASSQDTGSDTEAF
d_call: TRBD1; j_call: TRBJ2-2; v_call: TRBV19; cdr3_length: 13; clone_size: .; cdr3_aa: ASTVTGVSTGELF
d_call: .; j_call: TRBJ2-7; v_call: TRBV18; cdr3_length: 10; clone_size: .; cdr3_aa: ASSQRGYEQY
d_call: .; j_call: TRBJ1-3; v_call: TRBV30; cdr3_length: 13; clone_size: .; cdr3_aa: AWSVNQGRGNTIY
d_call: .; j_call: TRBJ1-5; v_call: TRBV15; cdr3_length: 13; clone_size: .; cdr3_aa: ATSRGQGDNQPQH
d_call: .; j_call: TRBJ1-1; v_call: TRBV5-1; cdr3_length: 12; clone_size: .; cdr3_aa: ASSLAKMNTEAF
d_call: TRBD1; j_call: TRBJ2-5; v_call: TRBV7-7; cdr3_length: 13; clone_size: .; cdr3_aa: ASSLPGQGQETQY
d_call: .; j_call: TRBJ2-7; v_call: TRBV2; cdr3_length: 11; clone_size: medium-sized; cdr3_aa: AIAVPSSYEQY
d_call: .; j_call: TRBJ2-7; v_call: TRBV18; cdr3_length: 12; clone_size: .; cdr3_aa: ASSLIQGSYEQY
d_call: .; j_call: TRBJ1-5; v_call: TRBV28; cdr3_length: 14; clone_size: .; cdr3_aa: ASSTFGERSNQPQH
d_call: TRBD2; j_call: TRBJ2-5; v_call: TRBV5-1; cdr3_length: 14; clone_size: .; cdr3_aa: ASSWTSGRGGETQY
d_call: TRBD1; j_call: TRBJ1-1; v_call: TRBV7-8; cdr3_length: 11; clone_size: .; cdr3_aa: ASSYSGTAEAF
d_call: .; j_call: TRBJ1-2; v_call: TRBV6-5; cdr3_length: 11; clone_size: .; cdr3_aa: ASSYSTNYGYT